This T cell receptor beta chain was captured by sequencing in a study of blood T cells in healthy people across ages. V dropped 5 bases and J dropped 0; count of bases not matched to a gene: 5. Germline values: CDR1 MNHNS, CDR2 SASEGT. CDR3 length: 15 residues. About this clonotype: Its antigen is unknown.

A second 7 to 11 cycle PCR used barcoded and J-beta primers. In TCRdb, the 5' RACE reads were re-called with MiXCR into one record per CDR3 protein. The sample records 2 million or so distinct CDR3 sequences, about 49% being singletons. Study results and limitations: Naive T cell percentage showed a strong correlation with TCR beta diversity. PBMCs that were unsorted prevented a conclusive naive versus antigen-experienced comparison.

Sample donors were healthy Caucasian individuals that came from Russia, aged 6 to 90. The specimen was blood. The chain employs TRBV6-1 and TRBJ2-3; 7 positions match TRBD1. This TCR was recovered from a woman aged 40 to 55 in good health. CDR3 sequence (DNA): TGTGCCAGCAGTTTCGGGACAGACAGCACAGATACGCAGTATTTT. Translated: CASSFGTDSTDTQYF.